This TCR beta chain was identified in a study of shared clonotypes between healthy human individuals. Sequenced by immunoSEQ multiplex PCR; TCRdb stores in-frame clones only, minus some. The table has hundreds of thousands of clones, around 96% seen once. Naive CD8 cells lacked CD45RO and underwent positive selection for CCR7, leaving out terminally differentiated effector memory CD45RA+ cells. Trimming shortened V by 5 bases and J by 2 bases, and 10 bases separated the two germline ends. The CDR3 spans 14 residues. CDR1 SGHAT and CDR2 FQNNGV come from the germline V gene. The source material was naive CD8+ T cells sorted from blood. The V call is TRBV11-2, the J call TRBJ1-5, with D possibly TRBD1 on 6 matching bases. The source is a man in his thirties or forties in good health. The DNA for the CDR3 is TGTGCCAGCAGCCTTCCAGGGGGCAATCAGCCCCAGCATTTT. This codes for CASSLPGGNQPQHF.